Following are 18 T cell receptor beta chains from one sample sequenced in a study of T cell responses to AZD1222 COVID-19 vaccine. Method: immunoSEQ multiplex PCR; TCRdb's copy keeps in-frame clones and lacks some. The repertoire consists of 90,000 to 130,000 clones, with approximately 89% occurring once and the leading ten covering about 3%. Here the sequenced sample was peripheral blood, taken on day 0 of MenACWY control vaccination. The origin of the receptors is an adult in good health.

The CDR3 nucleotides read TGCAGCGTTGTTAGGGCTAGCCCTGAAGCTTTCTTT. This gives the protein CSVVRASPEAFF. The chain recombines TRBV29-1 with TRBJ1-1; D not certain. Germline CDR1 SQVTM, CDR2 ANQGSEA. This CDR3 spans 12 amino acids. Trimming took 4 bases from V and 6 from J, leaving 12 bases between them.

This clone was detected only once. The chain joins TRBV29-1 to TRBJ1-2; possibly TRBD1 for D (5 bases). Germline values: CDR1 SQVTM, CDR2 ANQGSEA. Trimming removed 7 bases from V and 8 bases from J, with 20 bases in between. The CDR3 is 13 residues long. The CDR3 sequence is CSGGMMGGDGYTF. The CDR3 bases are TGCAGCGGCGGGATGATGGGAGGGGACGGCTACACCTTC.

The CDR3 sequence is CASSQDQRGTGYTF. CDR3 bases: TGTGCCAGCAGCCAAGATCAGCGTGGGACAGGTTACACCTTC. The V and J genes are TRBV3-1 (or the pseudogene TRBV3-2) and TRBJ1-2, with TRBD1 matching 8 bases. J lost 11 bases, V lost 0 bases, and 8 bases had no gene match. The germline gives CDR1 LGHDT, CDR2 YNNKEL (reference sequence). This CDR3 region has 14 residues.

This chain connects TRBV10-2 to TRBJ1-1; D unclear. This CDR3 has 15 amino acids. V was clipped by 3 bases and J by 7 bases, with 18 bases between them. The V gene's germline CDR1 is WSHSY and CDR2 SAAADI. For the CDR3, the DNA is TGCGCCAGCAGTGACCTTGGGAGGAGCTCTAGTGAAGCTTTCTTT. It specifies CASSDLGRSSSEAFF.

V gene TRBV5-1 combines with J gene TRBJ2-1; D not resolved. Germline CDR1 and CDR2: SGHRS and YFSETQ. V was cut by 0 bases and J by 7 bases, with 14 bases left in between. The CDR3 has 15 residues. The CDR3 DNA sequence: TGCGCCAGCAGCTTGGTCAGCTCCCTCGGGAATGAGCAGTTCTTC. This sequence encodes CASSLVSSLGNEQFF.

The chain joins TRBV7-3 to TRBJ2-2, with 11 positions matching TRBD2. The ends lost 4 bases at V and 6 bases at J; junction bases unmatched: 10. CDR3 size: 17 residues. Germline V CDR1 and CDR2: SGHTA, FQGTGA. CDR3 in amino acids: CASSSGVTSGVSGELFF. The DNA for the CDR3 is TGTGCCAGCAGCTCGGGAGTGACTAGCGGGGTCTCCGGGGAGCTGTTTTTT.

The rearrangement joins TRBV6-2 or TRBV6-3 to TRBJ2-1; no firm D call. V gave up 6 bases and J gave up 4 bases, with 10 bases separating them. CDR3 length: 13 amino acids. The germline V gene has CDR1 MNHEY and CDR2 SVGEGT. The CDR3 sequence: CASRPTAYNEQFF. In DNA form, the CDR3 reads TGTGCCAGCAGGCCTACGGCGTACAATGAGCAGTTCTTC.

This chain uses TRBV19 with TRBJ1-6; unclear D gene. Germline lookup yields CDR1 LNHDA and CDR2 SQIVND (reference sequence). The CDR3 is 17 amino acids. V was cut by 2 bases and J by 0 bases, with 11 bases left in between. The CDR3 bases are TGTGCCAGTAGTATAAGTCGCCTCGACTCCTATAATTCACCCCTCCACTTT. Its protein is CASSISRLDSYNSPLHF.

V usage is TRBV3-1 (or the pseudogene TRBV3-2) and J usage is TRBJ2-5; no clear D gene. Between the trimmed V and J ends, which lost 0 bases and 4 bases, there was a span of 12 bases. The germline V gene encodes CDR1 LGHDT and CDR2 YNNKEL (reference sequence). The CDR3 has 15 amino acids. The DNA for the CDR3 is TGTGCCAGCAGCCAAGATCCACAGCCTGGAGAGACCCAGTACTTC. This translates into CASSQDPQPGETQYF.

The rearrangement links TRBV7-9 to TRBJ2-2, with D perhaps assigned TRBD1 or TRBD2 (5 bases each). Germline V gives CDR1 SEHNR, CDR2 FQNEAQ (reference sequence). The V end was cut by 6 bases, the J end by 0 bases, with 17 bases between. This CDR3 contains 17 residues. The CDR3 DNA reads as TGTGCCAGCAGACCGAAGAACCCGGGACCGAACACCGGGGAGCTGTTTTTT. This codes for CASRPKNPGPNTGELFF.

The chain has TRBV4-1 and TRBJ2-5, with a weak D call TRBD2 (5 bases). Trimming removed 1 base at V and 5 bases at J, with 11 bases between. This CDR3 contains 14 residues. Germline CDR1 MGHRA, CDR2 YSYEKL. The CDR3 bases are TGCGCCAGCAGCCAAGTGCGAGCGGTGGAGACCCAGTACTTC. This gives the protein CASSQVRAVETQYF.

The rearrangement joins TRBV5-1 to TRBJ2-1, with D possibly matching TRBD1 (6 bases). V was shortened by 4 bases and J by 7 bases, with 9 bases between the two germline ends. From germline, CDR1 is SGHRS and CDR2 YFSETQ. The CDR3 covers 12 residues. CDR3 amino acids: CASSVQGNEQFF. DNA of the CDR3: TGCGCCAGCAGCGTACAGGGTAATGAGCAGTTCTTC.

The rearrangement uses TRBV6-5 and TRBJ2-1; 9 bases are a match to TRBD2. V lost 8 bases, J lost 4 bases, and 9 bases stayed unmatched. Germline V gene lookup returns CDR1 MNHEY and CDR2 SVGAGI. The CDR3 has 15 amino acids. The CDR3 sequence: CASGPSSGGYNEQFF. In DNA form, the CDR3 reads TGTGCCAGCGGTCCGTCCAGCGGGGGGTACAATGAGCAGTTCTTC.

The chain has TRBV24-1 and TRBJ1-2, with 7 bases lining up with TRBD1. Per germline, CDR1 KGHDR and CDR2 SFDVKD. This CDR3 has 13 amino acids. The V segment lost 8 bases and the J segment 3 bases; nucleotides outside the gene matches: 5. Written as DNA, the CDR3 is TGTGCCACCAAAAGGGGGCCCGACTATGGCTACACCTTC. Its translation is CATKRGPDYGYTF.

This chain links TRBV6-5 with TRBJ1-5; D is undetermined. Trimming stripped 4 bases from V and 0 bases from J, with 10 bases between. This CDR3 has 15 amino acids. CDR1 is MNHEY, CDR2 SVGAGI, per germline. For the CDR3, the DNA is TGTGCCAGCAGTTTAGGGTGGGGTAGCAATCAGCCCCAGCATTTT. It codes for CASSLGWGSNQPQHF.

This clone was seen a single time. The CDR3 DNA is TGTGCCAGCAGTTCGGGCCCTCAGGGGAATCAGCCCCAGCATTTT. Translated: CASSSGPQGNQPQHF. V and J are TRBV27 and TRBJ1-5, with D perhaps matching TRBD1 (6 bases). The CDR3 loop spans 15 amino acids. V was clipped by 4 bases and J by 4 bases, with 14 bases between them. Germline V gene data show CDR1 as MNHEY and CDR2 as SMNVEV (reference sequence).

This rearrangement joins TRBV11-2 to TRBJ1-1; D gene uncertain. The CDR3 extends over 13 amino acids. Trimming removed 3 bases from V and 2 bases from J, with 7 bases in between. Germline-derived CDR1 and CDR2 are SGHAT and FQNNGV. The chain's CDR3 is CASSFDRNTEAFF. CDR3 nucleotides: TGTGCCAGCAGCTTTGATAGAAACACTGAAGCTTTCTTT. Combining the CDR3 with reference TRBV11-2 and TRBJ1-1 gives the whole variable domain EAGVAQSPRYKIIEKRQSVAFWCNPISGHATLYWYQQILGQGPKLLIQFQNNGVVDDSQLPKDRFSAERLKGVDSTLKIQPAKLEDSAVYLCASSFDRNTEAFFGQGTRLTVV.

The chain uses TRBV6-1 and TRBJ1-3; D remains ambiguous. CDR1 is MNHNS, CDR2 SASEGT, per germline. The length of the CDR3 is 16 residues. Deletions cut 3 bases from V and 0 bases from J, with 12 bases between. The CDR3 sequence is CASSDPGSSSGNTIYF. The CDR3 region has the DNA TGTGCCAGCAGTGACCCCGGTTCAAGCTCTGGAAACACCATATATTTT.